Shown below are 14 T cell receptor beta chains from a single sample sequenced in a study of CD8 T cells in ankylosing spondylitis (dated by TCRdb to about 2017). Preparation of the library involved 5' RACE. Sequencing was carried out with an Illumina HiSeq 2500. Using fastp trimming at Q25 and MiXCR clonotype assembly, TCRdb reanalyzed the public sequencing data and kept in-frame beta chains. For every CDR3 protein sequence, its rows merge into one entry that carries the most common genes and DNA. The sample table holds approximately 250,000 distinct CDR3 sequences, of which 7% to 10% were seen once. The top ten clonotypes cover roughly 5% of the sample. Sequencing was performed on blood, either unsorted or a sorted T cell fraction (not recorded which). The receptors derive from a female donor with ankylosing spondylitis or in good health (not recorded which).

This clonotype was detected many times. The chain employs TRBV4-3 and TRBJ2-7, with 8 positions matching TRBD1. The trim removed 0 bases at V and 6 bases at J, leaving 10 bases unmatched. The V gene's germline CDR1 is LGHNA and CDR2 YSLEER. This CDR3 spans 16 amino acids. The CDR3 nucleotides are TGCGCCAGCAGCCAAGATCAGTCCCAGGGGGCGGGCGAGCAGTACTTC. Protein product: CASSQDQSQGAGEQYF.

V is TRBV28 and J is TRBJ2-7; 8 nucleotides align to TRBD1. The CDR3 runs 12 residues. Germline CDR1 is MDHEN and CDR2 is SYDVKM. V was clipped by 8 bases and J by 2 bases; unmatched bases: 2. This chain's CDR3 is CASRTGTYEQYF. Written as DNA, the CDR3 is TGTGCCAGCCGGACAGGGACCTACGAGCAGTACTTC.

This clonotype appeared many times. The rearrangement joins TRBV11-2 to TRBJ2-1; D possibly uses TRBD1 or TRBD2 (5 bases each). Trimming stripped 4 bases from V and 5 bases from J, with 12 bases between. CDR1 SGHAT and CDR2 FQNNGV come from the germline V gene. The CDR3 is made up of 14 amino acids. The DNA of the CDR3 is TGTGCCAGCAGCTACTTTAGGGGAGACAATGAGCAGTTCTTC. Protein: CASSYFRGDNEQFF.

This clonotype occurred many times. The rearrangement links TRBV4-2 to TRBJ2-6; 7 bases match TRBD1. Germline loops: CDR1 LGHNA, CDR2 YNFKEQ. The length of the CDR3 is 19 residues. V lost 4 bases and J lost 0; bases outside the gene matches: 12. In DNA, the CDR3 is TGTGCCAGCAGCCCTTTGTCCGGACAGGCCAGCTCTGGGGCCAACGTCCTGACTTTC. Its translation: CASSPLSGQASSGANVLTF.

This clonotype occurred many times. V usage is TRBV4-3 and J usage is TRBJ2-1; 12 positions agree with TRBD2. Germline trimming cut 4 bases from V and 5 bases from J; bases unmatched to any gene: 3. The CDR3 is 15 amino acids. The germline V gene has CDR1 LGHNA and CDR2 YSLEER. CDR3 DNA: TGCGCCAGCAGCCTTACTAGCGGGAGGCACAATGAGCAGTTCTTC. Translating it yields CASSLTSGRHNEQFF.

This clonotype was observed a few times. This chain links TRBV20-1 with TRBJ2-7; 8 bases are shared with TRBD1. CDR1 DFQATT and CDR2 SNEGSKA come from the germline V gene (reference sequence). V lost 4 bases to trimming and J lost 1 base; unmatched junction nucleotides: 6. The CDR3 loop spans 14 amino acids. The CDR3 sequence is CSAIDRGGSYEQYF. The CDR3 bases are TGCAGTGCTATTGACAGGGGCGGGTCCTACGAGCAGTACTTC.

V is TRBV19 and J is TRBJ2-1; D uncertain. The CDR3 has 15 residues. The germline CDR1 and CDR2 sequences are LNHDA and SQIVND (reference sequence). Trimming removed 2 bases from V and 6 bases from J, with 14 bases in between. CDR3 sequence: CASSIPQQRSNEQFF. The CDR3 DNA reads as TGTGCCAGTAGTATACCCCAGCAGAGGAGCAATGAGCAGTTCTTC. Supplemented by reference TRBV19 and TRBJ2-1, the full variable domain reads DGGITQSPKYLFRKEGQNVTLSCEQNLNHDAMYWYRQDPGQGLRLIYYSQIVNDFQKGDIAEGYSVSREKKESFPLTVTSAQKNPTAFYLCASSIPQQRSNEQFFGPGTRLTVL.

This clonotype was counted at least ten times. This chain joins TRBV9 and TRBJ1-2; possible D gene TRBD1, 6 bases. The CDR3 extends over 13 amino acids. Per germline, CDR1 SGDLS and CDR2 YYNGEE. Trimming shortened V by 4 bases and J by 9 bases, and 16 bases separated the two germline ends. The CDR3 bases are TGTGCCAGCAGCTATTCAGAGGGACAAAGCTACACCTTC. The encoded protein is CASSYSEGQSYTF.

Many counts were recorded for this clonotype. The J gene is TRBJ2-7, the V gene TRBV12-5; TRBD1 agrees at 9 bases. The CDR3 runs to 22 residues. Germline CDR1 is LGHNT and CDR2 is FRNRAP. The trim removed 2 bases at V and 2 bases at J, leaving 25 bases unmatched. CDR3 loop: CASGLIFGGVRRQGVQTYEQYF. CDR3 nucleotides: TGTGCTAGTGGTTTGATCTTTGGGGGCGTGAGGAGACAGGGGGTCCAGACCTACGAGCAGTACTTC.

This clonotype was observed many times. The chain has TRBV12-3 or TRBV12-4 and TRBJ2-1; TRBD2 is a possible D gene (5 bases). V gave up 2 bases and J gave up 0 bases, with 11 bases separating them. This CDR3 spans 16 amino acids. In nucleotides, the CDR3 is TGTGCCAGCAGTTTAAGGCGGGCGAGCTCCTACAATGAGCAGTTCTTC. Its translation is CASSLRRASSYNEQFF.

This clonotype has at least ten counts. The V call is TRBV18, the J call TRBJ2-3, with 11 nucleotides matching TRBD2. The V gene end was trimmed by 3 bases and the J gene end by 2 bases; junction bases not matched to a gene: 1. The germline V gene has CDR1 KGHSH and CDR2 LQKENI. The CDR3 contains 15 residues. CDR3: CASSPTSGVTDTQYF. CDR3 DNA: TGTGCCAGCTCACCGACTAGCGGGGTCACAGATACGCAGTATTTT.

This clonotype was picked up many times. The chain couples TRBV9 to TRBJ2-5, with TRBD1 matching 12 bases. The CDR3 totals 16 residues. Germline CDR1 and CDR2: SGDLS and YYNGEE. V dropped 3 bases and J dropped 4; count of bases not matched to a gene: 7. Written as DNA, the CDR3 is TGTGCCAGCAGCGAAGAAGGGACAGGGGGCGCAGAGACCCAGTACTTC. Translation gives CASSEEGTGGAETQYF.

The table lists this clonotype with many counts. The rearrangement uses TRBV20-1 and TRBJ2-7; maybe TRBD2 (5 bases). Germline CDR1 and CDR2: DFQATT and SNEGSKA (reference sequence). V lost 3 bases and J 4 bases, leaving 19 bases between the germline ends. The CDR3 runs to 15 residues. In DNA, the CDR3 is TGCAGTGCTAGCGAGGGCCCTGGCAAGTCGTACGAGCAGTACTTC. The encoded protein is CSASEGPGKSYEQYF.

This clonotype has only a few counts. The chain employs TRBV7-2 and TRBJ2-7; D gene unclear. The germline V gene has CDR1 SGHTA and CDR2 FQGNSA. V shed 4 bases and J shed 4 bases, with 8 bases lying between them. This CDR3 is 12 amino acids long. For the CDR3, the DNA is TGTGCCAGCAGCTGGAACGGTTACGAGCAGTACTTC. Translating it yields CASSWNGYEQYF.